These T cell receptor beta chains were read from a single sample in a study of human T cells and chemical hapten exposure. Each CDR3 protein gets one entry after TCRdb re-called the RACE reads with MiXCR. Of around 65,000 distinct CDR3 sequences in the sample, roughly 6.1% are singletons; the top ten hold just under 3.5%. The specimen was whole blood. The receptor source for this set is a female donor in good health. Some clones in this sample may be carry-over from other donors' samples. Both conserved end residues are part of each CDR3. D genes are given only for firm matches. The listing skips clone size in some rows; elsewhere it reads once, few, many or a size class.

CDR3 protein: CASSSLRSAVNTEAFF
CDR3 DNA: TGTGCCAGCAGCTCCCTCCGGTCCGCGGTGAACACTGAAGCTTTCTTT
D gene: .
V gene: TRBV7-2
clone size: few
J gene: TRBJ1-1

CDR3 protein: CATSRARGSSYNEQFF
CDR3 DNA: TGTGCCACCAGCAGAGCCCGGGGTTCGTCCTACAATGAGCAGTTCTTC
D gene: .
V gene: TRBV15
clone size: few
J gene: TRBJ2-1

CDR3 protein: CASSKGEGGEVTDTQYF
CDR3 DNA: TGTGCCAGCAGCAAAGGAGAAGGGGGAGAGGTCACAGATACGCAGTATTTT
D gene: .
V gene: TRBV21-1
clone size: few
J gene: TRBJ2-3

CDR3 protein: CASSLGMGPQETQYF
CDR3 DNA: TGCGCCAGCAGCCTTGGGATGGGCCCCCAAGAGACCCAGTACTTC
D gene: .
V gene: TRBV5-1
clone size: few
J gene: TRBJ2-5

CDR3 protein: CASSGGFYEQYF
CDR3 DNA: TGTGCCAGCAGTGGAGGATTCTACGAGCAGTACTTC
D gene: .
V gene: TRBV25-1
clone size: few
J gene: TRBJ2-7

CDR3 protein: CAISEAMTSGDTQYF
CDR3 DNA: TGTGCCATCAGTGAGGCCATGACTAGCGGTGATACGCAGTATTTT
D gene: TRBD2
V gene: TRBV10-3
clone size: few
J gene: TRBJ2-3

CDR3 protein: CASSQEAGGFGQYF
CDR3 DNA: TGTGCCAGCAGCCAAGAAGCGGGTGGTTTTGGGCAGTATTTT
D gene: .
V gene: TRBV14
clone size: few
J gene: TRBJ2-3

CDR3 protein: CACWGQGHGEQFF
CDR3 DNA: TGTGCCTGCTGGGGACAGGGGCATGGTGAGCAGTTCTTC
D gene: TRBD1
V gene: TRBV28
clone size: .
J gene: TRBJ2-1

CDR3 protein: CASSLEGGATDTQYF
CDR3 DNA: TGTGCCAGCAGCTTAGAGGGCGGGGCCACAGATACGCAGTATTTT
D gene: .
V gene: TRBV7-2
clone size: many
J gene: TRBJ2-3

CDR3 protein: CSVVVPGEEKLFF
CDR3 DNA: TGCAGCGTTGTAGTGCCAGGGGAAGAAAAACTGTTTTTT
D gene: .
V gene: TRBV29-1
clone size: few
J gene: TRBJ1-4

CDR3 protein: CASSPGTRGAYEQYF
CDR3 DNA: TGTGCCAGCAGTCCCGGGACTCGGGGGGCCTACGAGCAGTACTTC
D gene: TRBD2
V gene: TRBV6-5
clone size: .
J gene: TRBJ2-7

CDR3 protein: CASSPVPGAGELFF
CDR3 DNA: TGCGCCAGCAGCCCAGTGCCGGGGGCAGGGGAGCTGTTTTTT
D gene: .
V gene: TRBV5-1
clone size: few
J gene: TRBJ2-2

CDR3 protein: CSARDWHGTVYYEQYF
CDR3 DNA: TGCAGTGCTAGAGATTGGCACGGGACAGTGTACTACGAGCAGTACTTC
D gene: TRBD1
V gene: TRBV20-1
clone size: many
J gene: TRBJ2-7

CDR3 protein: CASRAAGVETQYF
CDR3 DNA: TGTGCCAGCAGGGCAGCGGGAGTGGAGACCCAGTACTTC
D gene: TRBD2
V gene: TRBV12-3/TRBV12-4
clone size: many
J gene: TRBJ2-5

CDR3 protein: CASNLIAGGTDTQYF
CDR3 DNA: TGCGCCAGCAATCTAATAGCGGGAGGCACAGATACGCAGTATTTT
D gene: TRBD2
V gene: TRBV5-1
clone size: .
J gene: TRBJ2-3

CDR3 protein: CSARGSLYGYTF
CDR3 DNA: TGCAGTGCTAGAGGATCCCTCTATGGCTACACCTTC
D gene: .
V gene: TRBV20-1
clone size: many
J gene: TRBJ1-2

CDR3 protein: CASSFRSPRVMNTQYF
CDR3 DNA: TGTGCCAGCAGTTTCCGGTCACCCCGGGTGATGAATACGCAGTATTTT
D gene: .
V gene: TRBV28
clone size: .
J gene: TRBJ2-3

CDR3 protein: CASTGLAGVPNEQFF
CDR3 DNA: TGTGCCAGCACCGGACTAGCGGGAGTACCCAATGAGCAGTTCTTC
D gene: TRBD2
V gene: TRBV2
clone size: many
J gene: TRBJ2-1

CDR3 protein: CASSPYTSTGRDTQYF
CDR3 DNA: TGTGCCAGCAGTCCCTATACATCAACAGGGAGGGATACGCAGTATTTT
D gene: .
V gene: TRBV28
clone size: .
J gene: TRBJ2-3

CDR3 protein: CASSLDAGADTQYF
CDR3 DNA: TGTGCCAGCAGCTTAGACGCGGGAGCAGATACGCAGTATTTT
D gene: TRBD2
V gene: TRBV7-9
clone size: .
J gene: TRBJ2-3

CDR3 protein: CASSDTMSRGYTF
CDR3 DNA: TGTGCCAGTAGTGACACAATGAGTCGTGGCTACACCTTC
D gene: .
V gene: TRBV19
clone size: .
J gene: TRBJ1-2

CDR3 protein: CAISESGTGIHNEQFF
CDR3 DNA: TGTGCCATCAGTGAGTCTGGGACAGGGATTCACAATGAGCAGTTCTTC
D gene: TRBD1
V gene: TRBV10-3
clone size: many
J gene: TRBJ2-1

CDR3 protein: CASSLNNQPQHF
CDR3 DNA: TGTGCCAGCAGCTTAAACAATCAGCCCCAGCATTTT
D gene: .
V gene: TRBV7-9
clone size: few
J gene: TRBJ1-5

CDR3 protein: CASSLGPPEEQYF
CDR3 DNA: TGTGCCAGCAGCTTAGGGCCCCCTGAGGAGCAGTACTTC
D gene: .
V gene: TRBV7-2
clone size: .
J gene: TRBJ2-7

CDR3 protein: CSSRTAPPGPDTQYF
CDR3 DNA: TGCAGCTCTAGAACAGCGCCCCCTGGGCCAGATACGCAGTATTTT
D gene: .
V gene: TRBV29-1
clone size: many
J gene: TRBJ2-3

CDR3 protein: CSVEVRPAGELFF
CDR3 DNA: TGCAGCGTTGAGGTCCGTCCCGCCGGGGAGCTGTTTTTT
D gene: .
V gene: TRBV29-1
clone size: many
J gene: TRBJ2-2

CDR3 protein: CASSETFRDSFF
CDR3 DNA: TGTGCCAGCAGTGAAACATTTCGGGACAGTTTCTTC
D gene: TRBD1
V gene: TRBV6-1
clone size: many
J gene: TRBJ2-7

CDR3 protein: CASSLDLSTGGNEKLFF
CDR3 DNA: TGTGCCAGCAGCTTGGACCTCTCCACAGGGGGTAATGAAAAACTGTTTTTT
D gene: TRBD1
V gene: TRBV5-4
clone size: many
J gene: TRBJ1-4